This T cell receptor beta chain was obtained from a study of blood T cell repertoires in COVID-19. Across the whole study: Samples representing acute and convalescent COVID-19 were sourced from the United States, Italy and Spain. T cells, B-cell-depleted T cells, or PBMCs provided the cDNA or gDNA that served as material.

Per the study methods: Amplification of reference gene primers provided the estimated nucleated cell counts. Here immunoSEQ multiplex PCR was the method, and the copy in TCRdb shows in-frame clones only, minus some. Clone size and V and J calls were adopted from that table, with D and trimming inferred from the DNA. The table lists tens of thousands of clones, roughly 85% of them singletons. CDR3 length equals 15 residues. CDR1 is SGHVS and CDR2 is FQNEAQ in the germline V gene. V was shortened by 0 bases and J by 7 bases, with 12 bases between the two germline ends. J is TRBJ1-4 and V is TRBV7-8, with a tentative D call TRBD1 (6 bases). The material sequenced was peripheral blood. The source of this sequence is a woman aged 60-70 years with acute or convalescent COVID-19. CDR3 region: CASSLAAGAGEKLFF. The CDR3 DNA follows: TGTGCCAGCAGCTTAGCCGCAGGGGCGGGTGAAAAACTGTTTTTT. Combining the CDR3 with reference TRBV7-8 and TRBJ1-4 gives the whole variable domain GAGVSQSPRYKVAKRGQDVALRCDPISGHVSLFWYQQALGQGPEFLTYFQNEAQLDKSGLPSDRFFAERPEGSVSTLKIQRTQQEDSAVYLCASSLAAGAGEKLFFGSGTQLSVL.